The 23 T cell receptor beta chains given below trace back to one sample, sequenced in a study of shared clonotypes between healthy human individuals. Naive CD8 cells, CD45RO-negative and positively selected for CCR7, excluded terminally differentiated effector memory CD45RA+ cells. Method: immunoSEQ multiplex PCR; TCRdb's copy keeps in-frame clones and lacks some. The sample records about 2 million clones, about 95% being singletons. The sequencing input was naive CD8+ T cells sorted from blood. These receptors all come from a man aged 18 to 30 in good health.

V and J are TRBV11-2 and TRBJ2-3; 7 positions agree with TRBD1. Losses at the gene ends were 3 bases for V and 2 bases for J; bases not matched to a gene: 5. The germline CDR1 and CDR2 sequences are SGHAT and FQNNGV. This CDR3 is 15 amino acids long. The CDR3 here is CASSFEGAYTDTQYF. In nucleotides, the CDR3 is TGTGCCAGCAGCTTCGAGGGGGCCTACACAGATACGCAGTATTTT.

The chain couples TRBV11-1 to TRBJ2-3; no firm D call. The CDR3 totals 11 residues. Trimming took 8 bases from V and 0 from J, leaving 3 bases between them. CDR1 and CDR2 from the germline V gene are SGHAT and FQDESV (reference sequence). CDR3 amino acids: CASGSTDTQYF. In DNA, the CDR3 is TGTGCCAGCGGAAGCACAGATACGCAGTATTTT.

In its sample, this clone was seen many times. Different DNA sequences within this sample yield the same CDR3. The CDR3 sequence is CSVQNTEAFF. CDR3 nucleotide sequence: TGCAGCGTCCAGAACACTGAAGCTTTCTTT. The rearrangement joins TRBV29-1 to TRBJ1-1; D is undetermined. The V end was cut by 6 bases, the J end by 1 base, with 3 bases between. Looked up from germline, CDR1 is SQVTM and CDR2 is ANQGSEA. The CDR3 has 10 amino acids.

CDR3 amino acids: CASSPDRSSTDTQYF. The CDR3 bases are TGCGCCAGCAGCCCCGACCGGTCTAGCACAGATACGCAGTATTTT. The chain employs TRBV5-1 and TRBJ2-3; D is ambiguous. This CDR3 has 15 amino acids. V lost 4 bases and J lost 0, with 12 bases in between. Germline V gene lookup returns CDR1 SGHRS and CDR2 YFSETQ.

This sequence joins TRBV27 and TRBJ2-1; 10 positions match TRBD1. CDR1 is MNHEY and CDR2 is SMNVEV in the germline V gene (reference sequence). CDR3 length: 15 amino acids. V dropped 4 bases and J dropped 5; count of bases not matched to a gene: 5. In DNA, the CDR3 is TGTGCCAGCAGTTCTAGGGACAGGGGACACAATGAGCAGTTCTTC. It specifies CASSSRDRGHNEQFF.

This chain joins TRBV5-6 and TRBJ2-7; TRBD1 agrees at 7 bases. V lost 0 bases, J lost 3 bases, and 15 bases stayed unmatched. Germline-derived CDR1 and CDR2 are SGHDT and YYEEEE. The CDR3 extends over 18 amino acids. The chain's CDR3 is CASSLVSFVQGFGYEQYF. Here the CDR3 DNA reads TGTGCCAGCAGCTTGGTCTCCTTCGTACAGGGGTTCGGCTACGAGCAGTACTTC.

The chain recombines TRBV29-1 with TRBJ2-7; 10 nucleotides match TRBD2. V was pared by 7 bases and J by 7 bases, with 13 bases of the junction left unmatched. The CDR3 runs 14 residues. Germline V gene lookup returns CDR1 SQVTM and CDR2 ANQGSEA. The CDR3: CSDYRASGSQEQYF. In DNA, the CDR3 is TGCAGCGATTACCGGGCTAGCGGGAGTCAGGAGCAGTACTTC.

V usage is TRBV9 and J usage is TRBJ1-5; D perhaps matches TRBD1 (6 bases). Trimming shortened V by 4 bases and J by 3 bases, and 14 bases separated the two germline ends. The CDR3 has 15 amino acids. The V gene's germline CDR1 is SGDLS and CDR2 YYNGEE. CDR3 protein: CASSPRGDNNQPQHF. The CDR3 coding sequence is TGTGCCAGCAGCCCCAGGGGTGATAACAATCAGCCCCAGCATTTT.

The V and J genes are TRBV19 and TRBJ1-6; D unresolved. Trimming removed 6 bases at V and 7 bases at J, with 10 bases between. CDR1 is LNHDA, CDR2 SQIVND, per germline (reference sequence). The CDR3 sequence is 13 residues long. CDR3 in amino acids: CASSRSRNSPLHF. The CDR3 DNA is TGTGCCAGTAGCCGCAGCAGGAATTCACCCCTCCACTTT.

The chain has TRBV7-8 and TRBJ2-5; D is undetermined. The CDR3 is 14 residues long. With 4 bases removed from V and 4 bases from J, the gap between germline ends came to 13 bases. Germline V gene data show CDR1 as SGHVS and CDR2 as FQNEAQ. The CDR3 DNA follows: TGTGCCAGCAGCTCCCCAGGAGCCAGAGAGACCCAGTACTTC. Its translation: CASSSPGARETQYF.

The chain links TRBV27 to TRBJ2-7; D tentatively fits TRBD1 or TRBD2 (6 bases each). This CDR3 has 16 amino acids. The ends were cut back, 2 bases at V and 5 bases at J, with 19 bases in the middle. Germline CDR1 reads MNHEY; CDR2 reads SMNVEV (reference sequence). CDR3 sequence reads: CASSLRGVSPGDEQYF. The CDR3 region has the DNA TGTGCCAGCAGTTTAAGGGGGGTCTCCCCGGGCGACGAGCAGTACTTC.

The chain links TRBV27 to TRBJ2-2; the match to TRBD1 covers 10 bases. Germline CDR1 reads MNHEY; CDR2 reads SMNVEV (reference sequence). V lost 6 bases and J lost 6; bases outside the gene matches: 10. The CDR3 is 16 residues long. Written as DNA, the CDR3 is TGTGCCAGCAGCGACCGGGACAGGGGATTCGCCGGGGAGCTGTTTTTT. It is translated as CASSDRDRGFAGELFF.

The CDR3: CASSQVPETNEKLFF. For the CDR3, the DNA is TGCGCCAGCAGCCAAGTTCCAGAAACTAATGAAAAACTGTTTTTT. The chain uses TRBV4-3 and TRBJ1-4; D uncertain. Per germline, CDR1 LGHNA and CDR2 YSLEER. The CDR3 has 15 amino acids. V gave up 1 base and J gave up 1 base, with 7 bases separating them.

This chain links TRBV20-1 with TRBJ1-2; tentatively, D is TRBD1 (6 bases). This CDR3 contains 11 residues. Germline assignment: CDR1 DFQATT and CDR2 SNEGSKA (reference sequence). Trimming removed 5 bases at V and 6 bases at J, with 10 bases between. In nucleotides, the CDR3 is TGCAGTGCTGTCACAGGGAATGGCTACACCTTC. Translation gives CSAVTGNGYTF.

This chain connects TRBV5-1 to TRBJ2-1, with 8 bases fitting TRBD2. V lost 0 bases, J lost 8 bases, and 4 bases stayed unmatched. The CDR3 runs to 14 residues. Germline loops: CDR1 SGHRS, CDR2 YFSETQ. Here the CDR3 reads CASSLVAGGHEQFF. The DNA for the CDR3 is TGCGCCAGCAGCTTGGTTGCGGGGGGTCATGAGCAGTTCTTC.

V and J are TRBV6-1 and TRBJ2-1; 8 bases line up with TRBD1. With 1 base clipped from V and 2 bases from J, the junction kept 1 base outside the gene matches. This CDR3 has 15 amino acids. CDR1 is MNHNS and CDR2 is SASEGT in the germline V gene. CDR3 sequence: CASSEGTGTYNEQFF. For the CDR3, the DNA is TGTGCCAGCAGTGAAGGGACAGGGACCTACAATGAGCAGTTCTTC.

The chain links TRBV5-6 to TRBJ2-3; D is uncertain. Germline values: CDR1 SGHDT, CDR2 YYEEEE. V was pared by 3 bases and J by 6 bases, with 8 bases between. The CDR3 spans 12 residues. This chain's CDR3 is CASSYGEDTQYF. CDR3 bases: TGTGCCAGCAGCTACGGAGAGGATACGCAGTATTTT. Drawing the rest from reference TRBV5-6 and TRBJ2-3, the complete variable domain is DAGVTQSPTHLIKTRGQQVTLRCSPKSGHDTVSWYQQALGQGPQFIFQYYEEEERQRGNFPDRFSGHQFPNYSSELNVNALLLGDSALYLCASSYGEDTQYFGPGTRLTVL.

V usage is TRBV11-2 and J usage is TRBJ2-7, with D possibly TRBD2 on 6 matching bases. The germline CDR1 and CDR2 sequences are SGHAT and FQNNGV. Trimming removed 4 bases from V and 3 bases from J, with 13 bases in between. The CDR3 contains 14 residues. The CDR3 DNA is TGTGCCAGCAGCTGGGGACGGGAGTTCTACGAGCAGTACTTC. Translation gives CASSWGREFYEQYF.

The chain has TRBV7-6 and TRBJ2-7, with 11 positions matching TRBD2. The CDR3 extends over 18 amino acids. The V segment lost 6 bases and the J segment 5 bases; nucleotides outside the gene matches: 18. CDR1 and CDR2 from the germline V gene are SGHVS and FNYEAQ. CDR3 loop: CASSPSIALAGDLNEQYF. The CDR3 nucleotides are TGTGCCAGCAGTCCATCCATTGCACTAGCGGGAGATTTAAACGAGCAGTACTTC.

The chain couples TRBV5-1 to TRBJ2-7, with D hard to call. The CDR3 sequence is 19 residues long. Germline CDR1 is SGHRS and CDR2 is YFSETQ. V was cut by 0 bases and J by 5 bases, with 27 bases left in between. This CDR3 reads CASSLASLGGLGSFDEQYF. The CDR3 DNA sequence: TGCGCCAGCAGCTTGGCTAGTTTGGGTGGTTTGGGATCTTTCGACGAGCAGTACTTC.

A few counts support this clone. Other DNA sequences within the sample encode an identical CDR3. This chain uses TRBV27 with TRBJ1-1; D gene ambiguous. This CDR3 region has 13 residues. V lost 2 bases and J lost 1, with 5 bases in between. Germline V gene data show CDR1 as MNHEY and CDR2 as SMNVEV (reference sequence). The chain's CDR3 is CASSLQENTEAFF. As DNA, the CDR3 is TGTGCCAGCAGTTTACAGGAGAACACTGAAGCTTTCTTT.

The gene calls are TRBV7-8 and TRBJ2-7; no clear D. This CDR3 is 12 amino acids long. The V gene lost 5 bases and the J gene lost 3 bases, with 8 bases spanning the gap. Per the germline V gene, CDR1 is SGHVS and CDR2 is FQNEAQ. The CDR3 spells CASSEHGYEQYF. The CDR3 DNA follows: TGTGCCAGCAGCGAGCACGGCTACGAGCAGTACTTC.

The J gene is TRBJ2-4, the V gene TRBV5-6, with no clear D. CDR1 is SGHDT and CDR2 is YYEEEE in the germline V gene. This CDR3 has 13 amino acids. The ends were cut back, 2 bases at V and 5 bases at J, with 8 bases in the middle. CDR3 amino acids: CASSLGSQNIQYF. DNA of the CDR3: TGTGCCAGCAGCTTAGGTTCCCAAAACATTCAGTACTTC.